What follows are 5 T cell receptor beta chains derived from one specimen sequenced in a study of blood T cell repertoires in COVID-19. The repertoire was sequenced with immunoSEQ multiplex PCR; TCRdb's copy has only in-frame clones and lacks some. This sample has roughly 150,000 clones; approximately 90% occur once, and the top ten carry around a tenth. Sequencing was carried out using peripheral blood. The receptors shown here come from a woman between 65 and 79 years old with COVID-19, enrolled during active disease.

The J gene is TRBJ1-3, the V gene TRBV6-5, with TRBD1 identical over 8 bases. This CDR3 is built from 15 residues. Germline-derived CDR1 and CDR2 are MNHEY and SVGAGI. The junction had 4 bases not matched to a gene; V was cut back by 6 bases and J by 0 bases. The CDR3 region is CASRPDRASGNTIYF. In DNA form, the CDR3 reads TGTGCCAGCAGACCGGACAGGGCCTCTGGAAACACCATATATTTT.

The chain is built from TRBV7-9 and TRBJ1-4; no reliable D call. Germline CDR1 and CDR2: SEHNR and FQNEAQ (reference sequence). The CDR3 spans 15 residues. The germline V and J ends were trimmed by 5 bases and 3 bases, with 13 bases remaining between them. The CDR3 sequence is CASSPDRGANEKLFF. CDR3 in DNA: TGTGCCAGCAGCCCCGACCGAGGAGCTAATGAAAAACTGTTTTTT. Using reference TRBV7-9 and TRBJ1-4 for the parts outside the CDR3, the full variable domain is DTGVSQNPRHKITKRGQNVTFRCDPISEHNRLYWYRQTLGQGPEFLTYFQNEAQLEKSRLLSDRFSAERPKGSFSTLEIQRTEQGDSAMYLCASSPDRGANEKLFFGSGTQLSVL.

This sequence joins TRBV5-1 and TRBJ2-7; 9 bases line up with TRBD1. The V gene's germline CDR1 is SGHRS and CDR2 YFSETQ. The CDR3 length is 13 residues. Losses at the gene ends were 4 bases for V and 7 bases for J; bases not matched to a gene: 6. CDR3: CASSLTGGREQYF. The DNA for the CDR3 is TGCGCCAGCAGCCTGACAGGGGGTCGGGAGCAGTACTTC.

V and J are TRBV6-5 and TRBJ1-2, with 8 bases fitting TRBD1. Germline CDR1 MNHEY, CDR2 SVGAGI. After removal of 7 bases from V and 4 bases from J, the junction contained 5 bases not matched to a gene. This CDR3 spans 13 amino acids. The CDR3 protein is CASIADRVYGYTF. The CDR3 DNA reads TGTGCCAGCATCGCGGACAGGGTCTATGGCTACACCTTC.

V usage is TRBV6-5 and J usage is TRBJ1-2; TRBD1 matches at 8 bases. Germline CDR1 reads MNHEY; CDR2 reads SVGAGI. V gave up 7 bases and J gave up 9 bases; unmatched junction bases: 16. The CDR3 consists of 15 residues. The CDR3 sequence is CASTPGQGSGYRYTF. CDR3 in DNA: TGTGCCAGCACCCCAGGACAGGGCAGTGGGTATCGCTACACCTTC.